This entry concerns a single T cell receptor (beta chain). This sample stems from a study of shared T cell receptors in the human thymus. Libraries were prepared by immunoSEQ multiplex PCR; TCRdb keeps only in-frame clonotypes and omits some of them. The data contain about 380,000 clones, just under 95% of them seen just once; the ten biggest clones take up roughly 0.02%. The CDR3 has 15 residues. The rearrangement uses TRBV21-1 and TRBJ2-2. TRBV21-1 represents a pseudogene. Sequencing was done on a sample of thymocytes. The receptor was isolated from a human donor. The CDR3 protein is CASSPFGTCPGELFF. DNA for the CDR3: TGTGCCAGCAGCCCATTCGGGACCTGCCCCGGGGAGCTGTTTTTT.